This TCR beta chain appears in the sequencing data of a study of blood T cells in healthy people across ages. Findings and limits, study-wide: What prevented conclusive comparison of naive and antigen-experienced cells was that PBMCs were unsorted.

About this clonotype: Its antigen is unknown.

Primed by a sample-barcoded 5' primer and a J-beta primer mix, a second PCR proceeded for about 6 to 11 cycles. Every cDNA molecule carried a tag from a template-switch adaptor bearing 12 random nucleotides. TCRdb reprocessed the 5' RACE reads via MiXCR and lists one record per CDR3 protein. The data contain about 900,000 distinct CDR3 sequences, around 48% of them singletons. V gave up 5 bases and J gave up 5 bases; unmatched junction bases: 6. Germline V lookup: CDR1 KGHSH, CDR2 LQKENI. This CDR3 has 14 residues. Total RNA was isolated from each sample in quantities of at least 5 micrograms. The chain carries TRBV18 and TRBJ1-1; TRBD1 aligns across 9 bases. Material for sequencing was blood. This receptor was obtained from a man aged 30 to 39 in good health. CDR3 DNA: TGTGCCAGCTCAGATCCCGGGACAGGGACTGAAGCTTTCTTT. Its translation is CASSDPGTGTEAFF.